This T cell receptor (beta chain) was observed in a study of blood T cell repertoires in COVID-19. The repertoire was sequenced with immunoSEQ multiplex PCR; TCRdb's copy has only in-frame clones and lacks some. The data hold 180,000 or so clones, with around 87% observed a single time. Deletions cut 4 bases from V and 2 bases from J, with 9 bases between. The CDR3 runs to 14 residues. From germline, CDR1 is KGHDR and CDR2 SFDVKD. The J gene is TRBJ2-3, the V gene TRBV24-1; maybe TRBD1 (5 bases). This clonotype was obtained from a man aged 18-30 years with active or convalescent COVID-19. Sequenced input: peripheral blood. CDR3 nucleotides: TGTGCCACCAGTGAGCACAGGAACACAGATACGCAGTATTTT. Its protein product is CATSEHRNTDTQYF.